This T cell receptor (beta chain) stems from a study of OX40 agonist ivuxolimab in advanced cancers. Overall study context: Hepatocellular carcinoma, melanoma, renal cell or head and neck cancer affected the dose-escalation patients. Study-level points and caveats: Expanded clones were, on average, more numerous among CD8+ T cells than CD4+.

The V segment lost 3 bases and the J segment 3 bases; nucleotides outside the gene matches: 3. The CDR3 loop spans 15 amino acids. The germline gives CDR1 LNHDA, CDR2 SQIVND (reference sequence). Samples were taken at baseline and on day 1 of cycles 4 and 7. Profiled with immunoSEQ multiplex PCR; TCRdb holds only in-frame clones, not every one. There are some 69,000 clones in the sample; 85% to 90% occur only once, and around 2.6% lies in the top ten. About this clone: What it binds is not known.

This clonotype originated in an adult with an advanced solid tumor such as melanoma, head and neck, liver or kidney cancer. J is TRBJ2-5 and V is TRBV19; 11 bases match TRBD2. This sample comprised CD4+ or CD8+ T cells sorted from blood, obtained in a trial of the OX40 agonist ivuxolimab. This CDR3 is CASSIWGLAEETQYF. The DNA for the CDR3 is TGTGCCAGTAGTATTTGGGGACTAGCGGAAGAGACCCAGTACTTC.